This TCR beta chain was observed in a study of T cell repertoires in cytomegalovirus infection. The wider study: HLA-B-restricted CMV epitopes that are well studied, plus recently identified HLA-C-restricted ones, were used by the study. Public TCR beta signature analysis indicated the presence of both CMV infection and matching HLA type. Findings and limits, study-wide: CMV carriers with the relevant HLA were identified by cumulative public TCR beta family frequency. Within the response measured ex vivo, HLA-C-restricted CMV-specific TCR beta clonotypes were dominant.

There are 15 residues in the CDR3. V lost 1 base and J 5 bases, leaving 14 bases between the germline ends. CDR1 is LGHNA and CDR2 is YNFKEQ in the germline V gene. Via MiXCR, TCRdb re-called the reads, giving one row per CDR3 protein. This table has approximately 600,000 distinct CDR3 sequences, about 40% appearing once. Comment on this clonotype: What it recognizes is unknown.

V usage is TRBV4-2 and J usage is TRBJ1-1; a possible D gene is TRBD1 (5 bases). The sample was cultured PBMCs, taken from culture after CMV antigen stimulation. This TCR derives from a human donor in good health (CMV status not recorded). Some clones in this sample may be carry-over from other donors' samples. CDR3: CASSQVGRGETEAFF. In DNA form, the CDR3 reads TGTGCCAGCAGCCAAGTTGGGAGGGGAGAGACTGAAGCTTTCTTT.